A single sample gave rise to the 26 T cell receptor beta chains below, sequenced in a study of T cell changes during pregnancy in multiple sclerosis. Assay used: immunoSEQ multiplex PCR; TCRdb lists only in-frame clones, some missing. The profile covers tens of thousands of clones, with approximately 91% appearing a single time and about 3.8% taken by the ten largest. The sample was PBMCs, taken in the first trimester of pregnancy. These receptors were taken from a female donor in good health, serving as a control in a pregnancy study. Some clones in this sample may be carry-over from other donors' samples.

This sequence joins TRBV19 and TRBJ2-7; 7 bases map to TRBD1. Germline CDR1 is LNHDA and CDR2 is SQIVND (reference sequence). The CDR3 has 13 residues. After removal of 6 bases from V and 3 bases from J, the junction contained 5 bases not matched to a gene. The CDR3 bases are TGTGCCAGTAGCGACAGGGTCAACTACGAGCAGTACTTC. Protein product: CASSDRVNYEQYF.

The chain combines TRBV27 with TRBJ2-3; 10 bases map to TRBD2. This CDR3 is built from 15 residues. Looked up from germline, CDR1 is MNHEY and CDR2 is SMNVEV (reference sequence). V shed 1 base and J 6 bases; nucleotides not matched to a gene: 4. CDR3: CASSLYASGGDTQYF. The DNA for the CDR3 is TGTGCCAGCAGTTTATATGCTAGCGGGGGCGATACGCAGTATTTT.

This rearrangement joins TRBV6-7 to TRBJ2-7; 9 nucleotides agree with TRBD1. TRBV6-7 is an open reading frame, and its role is uncertain. After removal of 10 bases from V and 5 bases from J, the junction contained 12 bases not matched to a gene. The CDR3 is 14 amino acids. CDR3 sequence (DNA): TGTGCCACCCCAGATGGGACAGGGAGTGACGAGCAGTACTTC. Translated: CATPDGTGSDEQYF.

This chain connects TRBV7-9 to TRBJ2-1; D call uncertain. The CDR3 loop spans 11 amino acids. Trimming pared 5 bases from V and 7 bases from J, leaving 6 bases between. Germline CDR1 and CDR2: SEHNR and FQNEAQ (reference sequence). The CDR3: CASSDKNEQFF. Here the CDR3 DNA reads TGTGCCAGCAGCGACAAAAATGAGCAGTTCTTC.

With respect to this clone: The junction and the germline gene differ at one end; a read error may be behind it. The chain couples TRBV19 to TRBJ2-7, with D perhaps TRBD1 (5 bases). Germline V gene sequence: CDR1 LNHDA, CDR2 SQIVND (reference sequence). This CDR3 contains 15 residues. Here the CDR3 DNA reads TGTGCCAGTACCGAGCAGGACAACTTCTCCCACGAGCAGTACTTC. It specifies CASTEQDNFSHEQYF.

The chain is built from TRBV19 and TRBJ2-1; 9 bases fit TRBD2. Trimming cost V 5 bases and J 8 bases; bases outside gene matches: 10. Germline V gives CDR1 LNHDA, CDR2 SQIVND (reference sequence). The CDR3 totals 15 residues. CDR3 coding DNA: TGTGCCAGTAGTGATTCCCTAGCGGGAATCGATGAGCAGTTCTTC. Translated, it gives CASSDSLAGIDEQFF.

V is TRBV6-5 and J is TRBJ2-7; TRBD1 might be the D (6 bases). From germline, CDR1 is MNHEY and CDR2 SVGAGI. V lost 5 bases to trimming and J lost 7 bases, with 15 bases between them. CDR3 length: 13 amino acids. CDR3 residues: CASSPGQSIEQYF. The CDR3 nucleotides are TGTGCCAGCAGTCCCGGACAGTCTATAGAGCAGTACTTC.

The V call is TRBV6-4, the J call TRBJ2-1; 7 nucleotides agree with TRBD1. Germline-derived CDR1 and CDR2 are MRHNA and SNTAGT. This CDR3 comprises 13 residues. Unmatched junction bases numbered 9, after V lost 5 bases and J lost 11 bases. CDR3 amino acids: CASSTGQDKQQFF. CDR3 DNA sequence: TGTGCCAGCAGTACCGGACAGGACAAACAGCAGTTCTTC.

The gene calls are TRBV20-1 and TRBJ2-7; D is perhaps TRBD1 (5 bases). The CDR3 length is 11 residues. Germline V gives CDR1 DFQATT, CDR2 SNEGSKA (reference sequence). The CDR3: CSLGDYYEQYF. The DNA for the CDR3 is TGCTCTTTAGGGGATTACTACGAGCAGTACTTC.

In regard to this clone: The junction departs from germline at one end; a sequencing error may be responsible. This chain joins TRBV6-1 and TRBJ1-2; D is perhaps TRBD1 (6 bases). Germline lookup yields CDR1 MNHNS and CDR2 SASEGT. This CDR3 has 13 residues. CDR3 in DNA: TGTGCCAGCAGGGAAGGGACAAACTATGGCTACACCTTC. Its protein is CASREGTNYGYTF.

V gene TRBV27 combines with J gene TRBJ2-5; D uncertain. Germline assignment: CDR1 MNHEY and CDR2 SMNVEV (reference sequence). Trimming removed 0 bases from V and 0 bases from J, with 5 bases in between. The CDR3 length is 14 residues. CDR3 residues: CASSLSAYQETQYF. In DNA, the CDR3 is TGTGCCAGCAGTTTATCGGCCTACCAAGAGACCCAGTACTTC.

The rearrangement uses TRBV7-2 and TRBJ2-1; 7 bases are a match to TRBD2. The ends lost 5 bases at V and 8 bases at J; junction bases unmatched: 3. The CDR3 has 12 residues. Germline CDR1 SGHTA, CDR2 FQGNSA. CDR3 in amino acids: CASSLLAYEQFF. In DNA, the CDR3 is TGTGCCAGCAGCCTACTAGCGTATGAGCAGTTCTTC.

The rearrangement uses TRBV28 and TRBJ2-2; D is uncertain. The CDR3 is 14 residues long. V dropped 3 bases and J dropped 2 bases, with 7 bases sitting between them. Germline V lookup: CDR1 MDHEN, CDR2 SYDVKM. CDR3 residues: CASSFRLNTGELFF. CDR3 coding DNA: TGTGCCAGCAGTTTTAGACTTAACACCGGGGAGCTGTTTTTT.

V and J are TRBV18 and TRBJ1-1, with D maybe TRBD1 (6 bases). Trimming left V 4 bases short and J 1 base short, with 13 bases between. The CDR3 spans 15 residues. Per germline, CDR1 KGHSH and CDR2 LQKENI. CDR3 protein: CASSRLEGGNTEAFF. The CDR3 DNA reads as TGTGCCAGCTCACGGTTGGAAGGGGGGAACACTGAAGCTTTCTTT. The whole variable domain, remainder taken from reference TRBV18 and TRBJ1-1, is NAGVMQNPRHLVRRRGQEARLRCSPMKGHSHVYWYRQLPEEGLKFMVYLQKENIIDESGMPKERFSAEFPKEGPSILRIQQVVRGDSAAYFCASSRLEGGNTEAFFGQGTRLTVV.

The V gene is TRBV30, the J gene TRBJ1-2; D not certain. This CDR3 region has 13 residues. Trimming stripped 8 bases from V and 8 bases from J, with 21 bases between. Germline values: CDR1 GTSNPN, CDR2 SVGIG (reference sequence). Here the CDR3 DNA reads TGTGCCCGTCAAGAGAGGGCGGCTTCCGGCTACACCTTC. Protein sequence: CARQERAASGYTF. Filled out from reference TRBV30 and TRBJ1-2, the complete variable domain reads SQTIHQWPATLVQPVGSPLSLECTVEGTSNPNLYWYRQAAGRGLQLLFYSVGIGQISSEVPQNLSASRPQDRQFILSSKKLLLSDSGFYLCARQERAASGYTFGSGTRLTVV.

V is TRBV7-9 and J is TRBJ1-1; 7 nucleotides line up with TRBD1. V gave up 5 bases and J gave up 10 bases; unmatched junction bases: 4. The CDR3 loop spans 11 amino acids. The germline V gene encodes CDR1 SEHNR and CDR2 FQNEAQ (reference sequence). CDR3 DNA: TGTGCCAGCAGCACACAGGGGAGAGCTTTCTTT. As protein: CASSTQGRAFF.

In this sample, this clone turned up once. CDR3 loop: CASRTGADTQYF. The CDR3 DNA sequence: TGTGCCAGCAGAACAGGGGCAGATACGCAGTATTTT. The chain couples TRBV7-2 to TRBJ2-3, with TRBD1 matching over 7 bases. The CDR3 spans 12 residues. Germline V CDR1 and CDR2: SGHTA, FQGNSA. The V gene end was trimmed by 6 bases and the J gene end by 4 bases; junction bases not matched to a gene: 1.

Remarks on this clone: The same CDR3 can be traced to other DNA sequences in this sample. This chain links TRBV18 with TRBJ1-4; 10 bases fit TRBD1. Trimming cost V 3 bases and J 6 bases; bases outside gene matches: 1. The CDR3 has 14 amino acids. Per the germline V gene, CDR1 is KGHSH and CDR2 is LQKENI. The CDR3 coding sequence is TGTGCCAGCTCACCCGGACAGGGGGATGAAAAACTGTTTTTT. This encodes CASSPGQGDEKLFF.

The V and J genes are TRBV27 and TRBJ1-2; 8 bases match TRBD1. The germline V gene has CDR1 MNHEY and CDR2 SMNVEV (reference sequence). Trimming cost V 8 bases and J 5 bases; bases outside gene matches: 13. The CDR3 runs 15 residues. CDR3 residues: CASRPSGTGLYGYTF. CDR3 bases: TGTGCCAGCCGCCCTTCCGGGACAGGACTTTATGGCTACACCTTC.

This sequence joins TRBV6-1 and TRBJ1-1, with D perhaps matching TRBD1 (5 bases). Germline CDR1 MNHNS, CDR2 SASEGT. The CDR3 spans 14 residues. Trimming took off 4 bases at V and 0 bases at J, with 9 bases between the two ends. Here the CDR3 reads CASSALTVNTEAFF. The CDR3 DNA follows: TGTGCCAGCAGTGCCTTGACAGTGAACACTGAAGCTTTCTTT.

The J gene is TRBJ2-7, the V gene TRBV28; 8 bases are shared with TRBD1. The CDR3 has 15 amino acids. From germline, CDR1 is MDHEN and CDR2 SYDVKM. Trimming cost V 5 bases and J 3 bases; bases outside gene matches: 9. For the CDR3, the DNA is TGTGCCAGCAGTGCAGGGGGCATTTTAGACTACGAGCAGTACTTC. Protein sequence: CASSAGGILDYEQYF.

J is TRBJ2-3 and V is TRBV27; 11 bases fit TRBD2. J gave up 7 bases and V 6 bases, and 15 bases lay outside the gene matches. Germline V gives CDR1 MNHEY, CDR2 SMNVEV (reference sequence). This CDR3 has 17 residues. CDR3 DNA sequence: TGTGCCAGCAGCACACCCTTAACCGGGACTAGCGGAAATACGCAGTATTTT. It codes for CASSTPLTGTSGNTQYF.

This clone was seen only once. This rearrangement joins TRBV18 to TRBJ2-1; D might be TRBD2 (5 bases). The CDR3 contains 15 residues. Trimming took 6 bases from V and 0 from J, leaving 12 bases between them. Germline V CDR1 and CDR2: KGHSH, LQKENI. The CDR3 nucleotides are TGTGCCAGCTCCACCGGAGGAAGCTCCTACAATGAGCAGTTCTTC. As protein: CASSTGGSSYNEQFF.

The chain combines TRBV18 with TRBJ2-1; no definite D call. The CDR3 runs to 16 residues. In germline, CDR1 is KGHSH, CDR2 LQKENI. V was cut by 5 bases and J by 0 bases, with 14 bases left in between. CDR3 loop: CASSETSRSSYNEQFF. DNA for the CDR3: TGTGCCAGCTCAGAAACTTCACGAAGCTCCTACAATGAGCAGTTCTTC.

The chain recombines TRBV6-6 with TRBJ2-1; 7 bases line up with TRBD2. The germline gives CDR1 MNHNY, CDR2 SVGAGI (reference sequence). The V segment lost 5 bases and the J segment 7 bases; nucleotides outside the gene matches: 8. The CDR3 runs to 14 residues. The CDR3 nucleotides read TGTGCCAGCAGTCTCGGGGGGAGGGGAAATGAGCAGTTCTTC. Translated, it gives CASSLGGRGNEQFF.

The rearrangement joins TRBV28 to TRBJ2-4; 7 bases are shared with TRBD1. Trimming took 2 bases from V and 8 from J; bases not matched to a gene: 3. Germline CDR1 reads MDHEN; CDR2 reads SYDVKM. There are 13 residues in the CDR3. The CDR3 spells CASSLNRGDIQYF. The CDR3, as DNA: TGTGCCAGCAGTTTAAACAGGGGAGACATTCAGTACTTC. The full variable domain, with the rest looked up from reference TRBV28 and TRBJ2-4, is DVKVTQSSRYLVKRTGEKVFLECVQDMDHENMFWYRQDPGLGLRLIYFSYDVKMKEKGDIPEGYSVSREKKERFSLILESASTNQTSMYLCASSLNRGDIQYFGAGTRLSVL.